Following are 10 T cell receptor beta chains from one sample sequenced in a study of OX40 agonist ivuxolimab in advanced cancers. Sequencing was performed with immunoSEQ multiplex PCR; in TCRdb, only in-frame clones are kept and a portion is missing. This table has 73,000 or so clones, 65% to 90% appearing once. The sequences come from CD4+ or CD8+ T cells sorted from blood, collected in a trial of the OX40 agonist ivuxolimab. The receptors were sampled from an adult with an advanced solid tumor such as melanoma, head and neck, liver or kidney cancer.

This clone was seen more than once but under ten times. This rearrangement joins TRBV28 to TRBJ1-2, with 8 bases identical to TRBD1. Germline assignment: CDR1 MDHEN and CDR2 SYDVKM. This CDR3 contains 14 residues. The V segment lost 3 bases and the J segment 4 bases; nucleotides outside the gene matches: 4. The CDR3 here is CASSFPGQAYGYTF. DNA of the CDR3: TGTGCCAGCAGTTTCCCGGGACAGGCCTATGGCTACACCTTC.

This chain links TRBV19 with TRBJ1-6; no firm D call. Trimming pared 8 bases from V and 7 bases from J, leaving 12 bases between. The CDR3 contains 13 residues. Germline CDR1 LNHDA, CDR2 SQIVND (reference sequence). CDR3 residues: CASGRGINSPLHF. The CDR3 DNA reads TGTGCCAGTGGCCGGGGAATAAATTCACCCCTCCACTTT.

This chain joins TRBV6-1 and TRBJ2-7; D might be TRBD1 (5 bases). V lost 0 bases, J lost 5 bases, and 11 bases lay in between. The CDR3 covers 14 residues. Germline-derived CDR1 and CDR2 are MNHNS and SASEGT. CDR3 sequence (DNA): TGTGCCAGCAGTGAAGCGTTAGGGGCCAACGAGCAGTACTTC. This encodes CASSEALGANEQYF.

This chain links TRBV6-5 with TRBJ1-4; possibly TRBD1 for D (5 bases). The germline V gene encodes CDR1 MNHEY and CDR2 SVGAGI. Deletions cut 5 bases from V and 10 bases from J, with 20 bases between. The CDR3 contains 15 residues. The CDR3 sequence: CASSMWGRYSGKLFF. The CDR3 bases are TGTGCCAGCAGTATGTGGGGCCGGTATAGTGGAAAACTGTTTTTT.

The chain recombines TRBV5-6 with TRBJ2-5; no definite D call. V was trimmed by 0 bases and J by 2 bases, leaving 14 bases between them. Germline CDR1 reads SGHDT; CDR2 reads YYEEEE. The CDR3 contains 16 residues. CDR3 nucleotide sequence: TGTGCCAGCAGCTTGGCGATTAGCTGGGTACAAGAGACCCAGTACTTC. This translates into CASSLAISWVQETQYF.

The chain carries TRBV27 and TRBJ2-5, with D possibly being TRBD1 or TRBD2 (5 bases each). Germline values: CDR1 MNHEY, CDR2 SMNVEV (reference sequence). This CDR3 is built from 13 residues. V dropped 6 bases and J dropped 0 bases, with 8 bases sitting between them. The CDR3 sequence is CASSWGYQETQYF. The CDR3 bases are TGTGCCAGCAGCTGGGGGTACCAAGAGACCCAGTACTTC.

The chain is built from TRBV7-8 and TRBJ2-2; 8 bases map to TRBD2. The CDR3 sequence is 16 residues long. Germline CDR1 is SGHVS and CDR2 is FQNEAQ. With V trimmed by 2 bases and J by 6 bases, 8 bases remained unmatched. The CDR3 sequence: CASSLNTGGSSGELFF. For the CDR3, the DNA is TGTGCCAGCAGCTTAAATACGGGGGGGAGCTCCGGGGAGCTGTTTTTT.

The V and J genes are TRBV7-9 and TRBJ1-5; no clear D gene. The CDR3 sequence is 16 residues long. In germline, CDR1 is SEHNR, CDR2 FQNEAQ (reference sequence). V lost 5 bases and J 0 bases, leaving 14 bases between the germline ends. CDR3 in amino acids: CASSPPQENSNQPQHF. As DNA, the CDR3 is TGTGCCAGCAGCCCTCCGCAGGAGAATAGCAATCAGCCCCAGCATTTT.

V is TRBV6-1 and J is TRBJ1-1; D is uncertain. The CDR3 consists of 13 residues. V lost 2 bases and J 10 bases, leaving 14 bases between the germline ends. CDR1 is MNHNS, CDR2 SASEGT, per germline. CDR3 in DNA: TGTGCCAGCAGTGAAAGGTTGGCCCAGTCAGCTTTCTTT. It encodes CASSERLAQSAFF.

V usage is TRBV7-2 and J usage is TRBJ2-1, with 8 bases fitting TRBD2. In germline, CDR1 is SGHTA, CDR2 FQGNSA. This CDR3 spans 18 amino acids. V trimming: 2 bases; J trimming: 10 bases; junction bases outside the gene matches: 19. The CDR3 sequence is CASSLFSPQAAGVDEQFF. The CDR3 DNA follows: TGTGCCAGCAGCTTATTTTCCCCTCAGGCAGCGGGGGTAGACGAGCAGTTCTTC.